Below, one TCR beta chain is given with its context. The CDR3 extends over 15 amino acids. CDR1 and CDR2 from the germline V gene are MNHEY and SVGAGI. V was pared by 2 bases and J by 2 bases, with 10 bases between. This record comes from a study of early T cells in non-severe SARS-CoV-2 infection. TCRdb redid the calling of the 5' RACE reads with MiXCR, one entry per CDR3 protein. The sample yields 85,000 to 100,000 distinct CDR3 sequences, more than 9.5% seen once. The gene calls are TRBV6-5 and TRBJ2-1; D is possibly TRBD1 or TRBD2 (5 bases each). The origin of this receptor is an adult who was a healthcare worker with PCR-confirmed SARS-CoV-2 infection or an uninfected control (not recorded which). The sample was whole blood. CDR3 protein: CASSYEGSAYNEQFF. The CDR3 region has the DNA TGTGCCAGCAGTTACGAGGGGTCCGCCTACAATGAGCAGTTCTTC.